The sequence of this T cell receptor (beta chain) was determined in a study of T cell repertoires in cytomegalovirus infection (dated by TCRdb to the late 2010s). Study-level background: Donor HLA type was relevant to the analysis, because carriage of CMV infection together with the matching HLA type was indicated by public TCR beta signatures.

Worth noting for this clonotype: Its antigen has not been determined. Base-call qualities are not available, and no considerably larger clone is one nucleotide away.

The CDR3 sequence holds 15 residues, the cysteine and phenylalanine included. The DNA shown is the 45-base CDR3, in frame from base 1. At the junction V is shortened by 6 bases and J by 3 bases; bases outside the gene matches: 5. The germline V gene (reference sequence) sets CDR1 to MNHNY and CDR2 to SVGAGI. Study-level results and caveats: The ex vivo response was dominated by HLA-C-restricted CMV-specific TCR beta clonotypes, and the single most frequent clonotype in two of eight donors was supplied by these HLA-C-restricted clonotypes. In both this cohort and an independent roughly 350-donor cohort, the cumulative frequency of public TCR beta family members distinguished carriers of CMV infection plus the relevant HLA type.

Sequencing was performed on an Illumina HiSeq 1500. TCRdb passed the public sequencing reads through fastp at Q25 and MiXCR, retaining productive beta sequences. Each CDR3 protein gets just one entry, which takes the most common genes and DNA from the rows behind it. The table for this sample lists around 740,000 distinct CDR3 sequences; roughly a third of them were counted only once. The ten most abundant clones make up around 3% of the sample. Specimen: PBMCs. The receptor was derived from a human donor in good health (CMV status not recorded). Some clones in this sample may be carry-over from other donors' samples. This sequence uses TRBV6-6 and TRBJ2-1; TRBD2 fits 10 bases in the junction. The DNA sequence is TGTGCCAGCAGGGTATTAGCGGGAGGCTACAATGAGCAGTTCTTC. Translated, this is CASRVLAGGYNEQFF.